This record concerns one TCR beta chain sequence. It lacks a known antigen. Per-base quality was not reported, and no clone a single base away is much larger than it. Whole blood was collected in K2EDTA tubes by collaborating institutions according to the institutions' own protocols. Collaborator samples were shipped for TCRbeta analysis as frozen whole blood, isolated PBMCs, or DNA extracted from either sample type. TCRbeta CDR3 regions were amplified from genomic DNA by means of the immunoSEQ Assay, a bias-controlled multiplex PCR. As for the authors' bioinformatics: The number of nucleated cells in each sample was estimated from the amplification of reference gene primers within the assay. To quantify the absolute abundance of each unique TCRbeta CDR3 rearrangement, sequence reads were collapsed and filtered. For each sample, productive Simpson clonality was calculated by taking the square root of Simpson's diversity index across productive rearrangements. TCRdb re-hosts the immuneACCESS table, in-frame sequences only. Its copies lack some clones; in the studies checked, an unresolved V gene accounts for under half of them, and the cause for the rest is not known. V and J calls plus clone size are reproduced from that table; the DNA served to infer D and trimming. Across this sample there are about 50,000 clones, with more than 75% seen only once. In total, the top ten clones hold about 17% of the sample.

V trim: 8 bases; J trim: 0 bases; unmatched bases: 9. CDR1 is given as SQVTM and CDR2 as ANQGSEA, both from the germline V gene. Reading from cysteine to phenylalanine, the CDR3 counts 14 amino acids. Only the CDR3 portion is preserved as DNA: 42 bases, with reading frame beginning at the first base. These data originate in a study of blood T cell repertoires in COVID-19 (dated by TCRdb to about 2020). In terms of the full investigation: Samples from collaborators originated in the United States, Italy and Spain and spanned both the acute and convalescent phases of COVID-19. The repertoires were made available in a free public database intended to serve as a resource for research on the immune response to SARS-CoV-2. Where HLA class I and class II types were available, the types were taken from metadata supplied by the sample provider, not from assay-based typing. Nearly every sample came with metadata listing a de-identified subject ID, COVID-19 status, age in years and sex. Subjects who had been exposed to COVID-19, were actively infected with it, or had recovered from it provided the deeply sampled blood TCRbeta repertoires that made up the dataset. The samples were drawn from two sources: the first 160 participants of the ongoing ImmuneRACE study, and 950 to 1,500 subjects contributed by 6 global collaborators. The material from the prospective study consisted of cDNA or gDNA derived from T cells, B-cell-depleted T cells, or PBMCs. Overall study results and their limits: The amount of clinical and demographic metadata varied by source and participant and was provided uncurated.

The sequence is built from TRBV29-1 and TRBJ1-2, and 7 junction bases match TRBD1. The sequence was obtained from a man aged 55 to 70 with active or convalescent COVID-19. The sample taken for sequencing was peripheral blood. The bases read TGCAGCATCAAGGGGGACAGAGCTAACTATGGCTACACCTTC. Its amino acids are CSIKGDRANYGYTF.